This passage covers 16 T cell receptor beta chains from one sample sequenced in a study of T cells expressing NK-cell markers. TCRdb reworked the 5' RACE reads into one entry per CDR3 protein, no DNA. Recorded for this sample: roughly 120,000 distinct CDR3 sequences. The specimen was blood T cells: a sorted CD56 or NKG2C T cell subset, CD4+ or CD8+ T cells, or bulk PBMC T cells (not recorded which). The receptors shown here come from a woman between 18 and 69 years old in good health.

V and J are TRBV19 and TRBJ2-3; as DNA is missing, the TRBD1 call by TCRdb cannot be tested. The V gene's germline CDR1 is LNHDA and CDR2 SQIVND (reference sequence). The CDR3 sequence is 16 residues long. The CDR3 sequence: CASSTRDRGMWVTQYF.

The chain couples TRBV12-3 or TRBV12-4 to TRBJ2-3. CDR3 length: 13 amino acids. The CDR3 loop is CASSPSMGDTQYF.

The rearrangement uses TRBV6-2 or TRBV6-3 and TRBJ2-5; the D gene TCRdb calls, TRBD2, cannot be checked with no DNA. The CDR3 sequence is 17 residues long. CDR1 is MNHEY and CDR2 is SVGEGT in the germline V gene. The CDR3: CASSYSASGGAQETQYF.

This chain connects TRBV20-1 to TRBJ1-5; absent DNA, TCRdb's TRBD1 call cannot be checked. The CDR3 has 15 residues. Germline V CDR1 and CDR2: DFQATT, SNEGSKA (reference sequence). CDR3 protein: CSAGPGTGLGQPQHF.

The J gene is TRBJ1-1, the V gene TRBV10-2. The germline CDR1 and CDR2 sequences are WSHSY and SAAADI. The CDR3 is 13 residues long. The CDR3 sequence: CASSESAKREAFF.

V gene TRBV29-1 combines with J gene TRBJ2-5; TCRdb's D gene call, TRBD2, goes unchecked for lack of DNA. Germline V gene sequence: CDR1 SQVTM, CDR2 ANQGSEA. This CDR3 has 12 residues. The CDR3 sequence is CSDRTGGETQYF.

The J gene is TRBJ2-3, the V gene TRBV15; TCRdb selects TRBD1, and the lack of DNA leaves this call unchecked. This CDR3 has 16 residues. Germline values: CDR1 LNHNV, CDR2 YYDKDF (reference sequence). The CDR3 loop is CATSVDPSSAGDTQYF.

The chain couples TRBV6-5 to TRBJ2-4; TCRdb outputs TRBD1, but without DNA this stays unchecked. The CDR3 has 14 amino acids. Per germline, CDR1 MNHEY and CDR2 SVGAGI. The CDR3 loop is CASSYTQGKNIQYF.

This chain joins TRBV5-1 and TRBJ2-6. The CDR3 spans 15 residues. Germline V gives CDR1 SGHRS, CDR2 YFSETQ. The CDR3 protein is CASSFALSGANVLTF.

This sequence joins TRBV24-1 and TRBJ2-3; without DNA, the TCRdb call of TRBD2 cannot be checked. This CDR3 is built from 15 residues. Per germline, CDR1 KGHDR and CDR2 SFDVKD. CDR3 residues: CATSDTSGFTDTQYF.

This chain connects TRBV28 to TRBJ2-5; TCRdb outputs TRBD1, but without DNA this stays unchecked. This CDR3 region has 14 residues. In germline, CDR1 is MDHEN, CDR2 SYDVKM. The CDR3 here is CASQKGPRRETQYF.

The J gene is TRBJ1-1, the V gene TRBV12-3 or TRBV12-4; TCRdb selects TRBD1, and the lack of DNA leaves this call unchecked. The CDR3 runs to 15 residues. The CDR3 loop reads CASSFNGGSNTEAFF.

V and J are TRBV20-1 and TRBJ2-1; the D gene TCRdb calls, TRBD2, cannot be checked with no DNA. CDR1 and CDR2 from the germline V gene are DFQATT and SNEGSKA (reference sequence). The CDR3 totals 16 residues. CDR3 region: CSAREVASGSYNEQFF.

The chain couples TRBV28 to TRBJ1-5; TCRdb designates TRBD1, a call that cannot be tested without DNA. Germline V CDR1 and CDR2: MDHEN, SYDVKM. The CDR3 spans 13 residues. CDR3 region: CASIGQGAQPQHF.

The chain links TRBV24-1 to TRBJ2-1. CDR1 and CDR2 (germline): KGHDR, SFDVKD. This CDR3 spans 12 amino acids. The CDR3 spells CATSDLSQVQFF.

This rearrangement joins TRBV28 to TRBJ2-2; the D gene TCRdb calls, TRBD1, cannot be checked with no DNA. The germline gives CDR1 MDHEN, CDR2 SYDVKM. There are 16 residues in the CDR3. The CDR3 protein is CATRGRPAFGPGELFF.